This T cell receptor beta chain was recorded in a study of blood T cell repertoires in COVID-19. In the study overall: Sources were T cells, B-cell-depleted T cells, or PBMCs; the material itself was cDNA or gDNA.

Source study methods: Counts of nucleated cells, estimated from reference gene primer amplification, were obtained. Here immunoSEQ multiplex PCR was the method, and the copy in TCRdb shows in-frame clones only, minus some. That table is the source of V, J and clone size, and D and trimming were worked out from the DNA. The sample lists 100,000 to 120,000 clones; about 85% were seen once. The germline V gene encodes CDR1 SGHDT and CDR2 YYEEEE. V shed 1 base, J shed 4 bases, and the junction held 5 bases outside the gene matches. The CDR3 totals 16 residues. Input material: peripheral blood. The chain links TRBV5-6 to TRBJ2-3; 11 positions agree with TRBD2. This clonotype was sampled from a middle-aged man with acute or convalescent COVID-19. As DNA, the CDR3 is TGTGCCAGCAGCTTGCGACTAGCGGGGTCCCCAGATACGCAGTATTTT. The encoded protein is CASSLRLAGSPDTQYF.